A selection of T cell receptor beta chains follows, all from one sample in a study of CD8 T cells in Susac syndrome. TCRdb used MiXCR to reprocess the immunoSEQ multiplex PCR reads, holding one entry per CDR3 protein. The table includes some 260,000 distinct CDR3 sequences, about 85% detected once. The sequenced material came from CD8+ T cells from PBMCs. The receptors come from a human donor with multiple sclerosis. Both conserved end residues are trimmed from each CDR3.

j_call: TRBJ2-3
v_call: TRBV27
cdr3_aa: ASSSPASGRRKDVGTQY

j_call: TRBJ1-1
v_call: TRBV19
cdr3_aa: ASRTDLEDTEAF

j_call: TRBJ2-7
v_call: TRBV11-3
cdr3_aa: ASSRGDSSYEQY

j_call: TRBJ2-1
v_call: TRBV4-2
cdr3_aa: ASSQDWNGAGGNEQF

j_call: TRBJ1-5
v_call: TRBV6-1
cdr3_aa: ASSPFQTVRSVEQPQH

j_call: TRBJ1-5
v_call: TRBV24-1
cdr3_aa: ATSEGVGNQPQH

j_call: TRBJ2-7
v_call: TRBV20-1
cdr3_aa: SGDRDHEQY

j_call: TRBJ2-7
v_call: TRBV6-1
cdr3_aa: ASSELGFPYEQY

j_call: TRBJ1-2
v_call: TRBV7-6
cdr3_aa: ASSLAGGHGYT

j_call: TRBJ2-1
v_call: TRBV9
cdr3_aa: ASSVSGRAQNEQF

j_call: TRBJ2-1
v_call: TRBV1
cdr3_aa: TSSPAVPPGQGYNEQF

j_call: TRBJ2-1
v_call: TRBV20-1
cdr3_aa: SARLPPGLAGWNANNEQF

j_call: TRBJ2-2
v_call: TRBV19
cdr3_aa: ASSIQGAAGELF

j_call: TRBJ2-1
v_call: TRBV28
cdr3_aa: ASSFTGTSYNEQF

j_call: TRBJ1-1
v_call: TRBV30
cdr3_aa: AWSDRGLAEAF

j_call: TRBJ2-1
v_call: TRBV30
cdr3_aa: AWSVGNNEQF

j_call: TRBJ2-6
v_call: TRBV5-6
cdr3_aa: ASSLMRQGLRSGANVLT

j_call: TRBJ2-1
v_call: TRBV9
cdr3_aa: ASSVWTDNEQF

j_call: TRBJ2-7
v_call: TRBV6-1
cdr3_aa: ASSEWRGAYEQY

j_call: TRBJ1-3
v_call: TRBV7-9
cdr3_aa: ASSLSPTGSSGNTIY

j_call: TRBJ2-7
v_call: TRBV7-2
cdr3_aa: ASSSGAYYEQY

j_call: TRBJ1-2
v_call: TRBV19
cdr3_aa: ASSMTGGRTYGYT

j_call: TRBJ2-1
v_call: TRBV9
cdr3_aa: ASSDPERALDNEQF

j_call: TRBJ2-5
v_call: TRBV28
cdr3_aa: ASSNIVSGKETQY

j_call: TRBJ2-7
v_call: TRBV28
cdr3_aa: ASSSRGKTYEQY

j_call: TRBJ1-1
v_call: TRBV7-9
cdr3_aa: ASSLDGGSEAF

j_call: TRBJ1-1
v_call: TRBV19
cdr3_aa: ASSIVKNTEAF

j_call: TRBJ1-4
v_call: TRBV5-4
cdr3_aa: ASRGQGAYEKLF

j_call: TRBJ2-1
v_call: TRBV7-9
cdr3_aa: ASSFTAGTSFSEQF

j_call: TRBJ2-7
v_call: TRBV27
cdr3_aa: ASGRGQPYEQY

j_call: TRBJ2-5
v_call: TRBV7-8
cdr3_aa: ASSLASSSRETQY

j_call: TRBJ1-2
v_call: TRBV20-1
cdr3_aa: SSPWGNLNYGYT

j_call: TRBJ2-7
v_call: TRBV2
cdr3_aa: ASRTQGASDEQY

j_call: TRBJ1-2
v_call: TRBV29-1
cdr3_aa: SVPRQGAYGYT

j_call: TRBJ2-2
v_call: TRBV28
cdr3_aa: ASSFGGTGNTGELF

j_call: TRBJ2-5
v_call: TRBV5-5
cdr3_aa: ASRYRRQQETQY

j_call: TRBJ1-5
v_call: TRBV2
cdr3_aa: ASSDREGLSGSNQPQH